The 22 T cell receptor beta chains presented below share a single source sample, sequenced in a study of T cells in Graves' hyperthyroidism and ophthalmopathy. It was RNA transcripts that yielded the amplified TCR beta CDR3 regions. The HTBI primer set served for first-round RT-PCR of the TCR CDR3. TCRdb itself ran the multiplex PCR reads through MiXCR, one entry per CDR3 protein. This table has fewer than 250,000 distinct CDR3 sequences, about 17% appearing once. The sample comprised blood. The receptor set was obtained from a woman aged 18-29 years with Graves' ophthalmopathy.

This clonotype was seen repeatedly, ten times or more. CDR3 sequence: CASSLRGGTGDEQYF. CDR3 nucleotide sequence: TGTGCCAGCAGCTTAAGAGGGGGGACAGGGGACGAGCAGTACTTC. V usage is TRBV11-2 and J usage is TRBJ2-7; 10 bases match TRBD1. This CDR3 is 15 amino acids long. V was pared by 2 bases and J by 5 bases, with 6 bases of the junction left unmatched. Germline V lookup: CDR1 SGHAT, CDR2 FQNNGV.

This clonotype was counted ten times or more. The CDR3: CASSPPPSWYTGELFF. The CDR3 DNA sequence: TGTGCCAGCAGCCCCCCCCCCAGCTGGTACACCGGGGAGCTGTTTTTT. The chain couples TRBV11-2 to TRBJ2-2, with no clear D. Trimming took off 5 bases at V and 3 bases at J, with 16 bases between the two ends. The CDR3 spans 16 residues. CDR1 and CDR2 from the germline V gene are SGHAT and FQNNGV.

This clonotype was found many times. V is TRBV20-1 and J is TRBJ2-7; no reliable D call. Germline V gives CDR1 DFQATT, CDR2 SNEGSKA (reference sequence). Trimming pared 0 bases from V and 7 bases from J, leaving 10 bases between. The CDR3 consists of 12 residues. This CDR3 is CSARDHVEEQYF. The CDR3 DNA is TGCAGTGCTAGAGATCATGTCGAGGAGCAGTACTTC.

CDR3 sequence (DNA): TGTGCCAGCAGAACCGGGACAGGGGGCAGGGGCTACACCTTC. It yields the protein CASRTGTGGRGYTF. This chain uses TRBV28 with TRBJ1-2; TRBD1 agrees at 12 bases. V gave up 6 bases and J gave up 8 bases; unmatched junction bases: 7. In germline, CDR1 is MDHEN, CDR2 SYDVKM. This CDR3 region has 14 residues.

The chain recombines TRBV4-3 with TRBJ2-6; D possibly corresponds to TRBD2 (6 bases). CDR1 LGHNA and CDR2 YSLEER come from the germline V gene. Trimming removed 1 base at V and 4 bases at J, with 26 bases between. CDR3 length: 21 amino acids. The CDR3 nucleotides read TGCGCCAGCAGCCAAGTTATTGGGGGGTCTCAAAGAGGGTGGGGGGCCAACGTCCTGACTTTC. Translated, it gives CASSQVIGGSQRGWGANVLTF.

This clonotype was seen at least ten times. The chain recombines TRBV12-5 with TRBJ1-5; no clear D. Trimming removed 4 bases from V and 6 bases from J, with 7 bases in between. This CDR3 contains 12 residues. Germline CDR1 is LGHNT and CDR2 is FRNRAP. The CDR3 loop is CASGSPAQPQHF. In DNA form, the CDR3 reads TGTGCTAGTGGTTCCCCCGCTCAGCCCCAGCATTTT.

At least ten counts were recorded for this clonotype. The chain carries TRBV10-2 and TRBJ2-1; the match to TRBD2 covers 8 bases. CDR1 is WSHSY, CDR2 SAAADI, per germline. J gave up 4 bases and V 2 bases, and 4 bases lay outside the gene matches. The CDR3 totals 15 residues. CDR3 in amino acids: CASSEAGGLYNEQFF. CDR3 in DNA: TGCGCCAGCAGTGAGGCGGGGGGACTGTACAATGAGCAGTTCTTC.

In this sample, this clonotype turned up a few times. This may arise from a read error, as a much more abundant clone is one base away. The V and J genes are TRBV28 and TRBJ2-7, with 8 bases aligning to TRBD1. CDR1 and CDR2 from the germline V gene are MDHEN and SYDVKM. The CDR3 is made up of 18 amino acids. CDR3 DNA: TGTGCCAGCAGTTTAACCCCTTACCAGGGGGCCGTCTCCTGCGAGCAGTACTTC. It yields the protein CASSLTPYQGAVSCEQYF.

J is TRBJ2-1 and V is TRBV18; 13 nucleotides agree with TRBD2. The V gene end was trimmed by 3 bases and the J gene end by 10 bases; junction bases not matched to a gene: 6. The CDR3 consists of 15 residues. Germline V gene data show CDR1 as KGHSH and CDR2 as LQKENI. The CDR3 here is CASSPTSGGPGEQFF. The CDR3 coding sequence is TGTGCCAGCTCACCGACTAGCGGGGGGCCGGGGGAGCAGTTCTTC.

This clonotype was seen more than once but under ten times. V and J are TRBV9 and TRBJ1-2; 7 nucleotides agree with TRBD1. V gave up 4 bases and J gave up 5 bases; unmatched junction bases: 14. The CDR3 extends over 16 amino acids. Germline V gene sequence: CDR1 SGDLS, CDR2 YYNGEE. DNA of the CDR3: TGTGCCAGCAGCCACGGACAGGCATCTTATTGGTATGGCTACACCTTC. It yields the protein CASSHGQASYWYGYTF.

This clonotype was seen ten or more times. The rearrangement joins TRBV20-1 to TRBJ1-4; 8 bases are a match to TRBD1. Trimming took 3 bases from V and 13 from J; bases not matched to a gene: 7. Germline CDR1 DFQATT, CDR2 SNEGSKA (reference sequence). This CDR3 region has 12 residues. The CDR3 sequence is CSASQDRVSLFF. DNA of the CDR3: TGCAGTGCTAGTCAGGACAGGGTCTCACTGTTTTTT.

Written as DNA, the CDR3 is TGTGCCAGCAGTTTGGGACAGGGCTCCTCGGGCAATCAGCCCCAGCATTTT. It encodes CASSLGQGSSGNQPQHF. This rearrangement joins TRBV28 to TRBJ1-5, with TRBD1 matching 9 bases. The V gene end was trimmed by 3 bases and the J gene end by 2 bases; junction bases not matched to a gene: 8. The CDR3 totals 17 residues. The V gene's germline CDR1 is MDHEN and CDR2 SYDVKM.

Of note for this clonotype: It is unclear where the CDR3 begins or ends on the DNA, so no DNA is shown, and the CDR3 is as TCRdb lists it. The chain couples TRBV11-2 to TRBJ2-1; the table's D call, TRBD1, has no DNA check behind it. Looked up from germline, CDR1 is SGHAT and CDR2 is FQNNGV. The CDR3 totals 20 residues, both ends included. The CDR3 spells CASSIYLCSVDRGLENEQFF.

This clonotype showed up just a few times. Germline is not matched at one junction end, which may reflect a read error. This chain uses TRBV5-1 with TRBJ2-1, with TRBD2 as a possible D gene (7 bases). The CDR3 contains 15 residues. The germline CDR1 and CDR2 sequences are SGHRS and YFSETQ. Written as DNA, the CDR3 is TGCGTCAGCAGCTTGGACGGGGGGCTTTACAATGAGCAGTTCTTC. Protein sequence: CVSSLDGGLYNEQFF.

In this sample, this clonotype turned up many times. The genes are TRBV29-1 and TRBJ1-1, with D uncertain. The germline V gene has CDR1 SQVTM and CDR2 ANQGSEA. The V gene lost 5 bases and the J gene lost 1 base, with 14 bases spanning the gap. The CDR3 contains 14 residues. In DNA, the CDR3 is TGCAGCGTTCCCCCCCTGTCAGGGAACACTGAAGCTTTCTTT. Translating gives CSVPPLSGNTEAFF.

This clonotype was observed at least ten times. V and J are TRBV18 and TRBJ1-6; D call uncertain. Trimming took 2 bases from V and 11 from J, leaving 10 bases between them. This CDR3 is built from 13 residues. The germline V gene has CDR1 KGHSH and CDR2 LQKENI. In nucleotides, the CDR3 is TGTGCCAGCTCACCAGGGAATGTAGCACCCCTCCACTTT. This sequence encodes CASSPGNVAPLHF.

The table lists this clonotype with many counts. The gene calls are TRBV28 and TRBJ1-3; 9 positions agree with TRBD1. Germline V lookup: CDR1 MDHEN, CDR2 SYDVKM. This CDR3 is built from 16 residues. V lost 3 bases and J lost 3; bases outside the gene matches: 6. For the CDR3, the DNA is TGTGCCAGCAGTTTCCTCACAGGGGGCCTTGGAAACACCATATATTTT. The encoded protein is CASSFLTGGLGNTIYF.

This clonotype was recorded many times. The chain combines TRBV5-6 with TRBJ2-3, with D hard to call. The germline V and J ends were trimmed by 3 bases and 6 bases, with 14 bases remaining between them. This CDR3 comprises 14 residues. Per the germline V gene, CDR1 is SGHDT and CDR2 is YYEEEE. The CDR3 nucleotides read TGTGCCAGCAGCTCGGGCCCAGCCCCTGATACGCAGTATTTT. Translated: CASSSGPAPDTQYF.

In nucleotides, the CDR3 is TGTGCCATCAGTGCAGATGAGACCCAGTACTTC. Translating gives CAISADETQYF. The chain joins TRBV10-3 to TRBJ2-5; no firm D call. This CDR3 spans 11 amino acids. Trimming took 4 bases from V and 5 from J, leaving 5 bases between them. The germline V gene has CDR1 ENHRY and CDR2 SYGVKD.

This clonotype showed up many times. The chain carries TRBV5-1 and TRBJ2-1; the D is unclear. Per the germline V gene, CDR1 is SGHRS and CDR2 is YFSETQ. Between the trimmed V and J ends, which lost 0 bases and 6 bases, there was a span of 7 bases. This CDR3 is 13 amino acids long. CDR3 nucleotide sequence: TGCGCCAGCAGCTTGGCCTGGGGCAATGAGCAGTTCTTC. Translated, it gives CASSLAWGNEQFF.

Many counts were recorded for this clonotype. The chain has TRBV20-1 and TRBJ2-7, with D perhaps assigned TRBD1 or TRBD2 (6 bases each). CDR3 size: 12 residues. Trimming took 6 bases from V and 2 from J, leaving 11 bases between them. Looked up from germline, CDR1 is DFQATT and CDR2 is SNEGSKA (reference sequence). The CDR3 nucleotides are TGCAGTGCCGCGGGACACGCCTACGAGCAGTACTTC. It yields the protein CSAAGHAYEQYF.

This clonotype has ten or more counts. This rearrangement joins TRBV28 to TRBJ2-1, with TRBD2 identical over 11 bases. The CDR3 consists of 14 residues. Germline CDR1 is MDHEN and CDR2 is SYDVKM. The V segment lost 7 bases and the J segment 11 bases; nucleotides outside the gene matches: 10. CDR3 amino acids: CASTGGTSGSQQFF. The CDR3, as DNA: TGTGCCAGCACCGGAGGGACTAGCGGAAGCCAGCAGTTCTTC.